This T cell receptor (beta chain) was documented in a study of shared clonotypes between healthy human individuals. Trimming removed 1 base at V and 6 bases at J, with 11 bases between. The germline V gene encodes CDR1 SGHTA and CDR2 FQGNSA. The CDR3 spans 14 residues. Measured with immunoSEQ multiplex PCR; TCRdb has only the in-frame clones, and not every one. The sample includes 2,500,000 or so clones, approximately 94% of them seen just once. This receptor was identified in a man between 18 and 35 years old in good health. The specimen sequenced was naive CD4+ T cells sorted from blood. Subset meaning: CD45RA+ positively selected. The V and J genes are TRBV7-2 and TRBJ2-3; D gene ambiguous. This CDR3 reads CASSLGTPPDTQYF. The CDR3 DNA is TGTGCCAGCAGCTTAGGAACCCCCCCCGATACGCAGTATTTT.